One and the same sample provided the 25 T cell receptor beta chains below, sequenced in a study of T cell clonality in common variable immunodeficiency. Generated by immunoSEQ multiplex PCR, the TCRdb table keeps only in-frame clones and is missing some. The sample yields about 81,000 clones, without any singletons. The sample consisted of peripheral blood mononuclear cells. These TCRs come from a person between 18 and 70 years old in good health.

This clone was seen many times. The CDR3 goes on 3 residues after the read ends, and that part is filled in from the germline J gene. V gene TRBV5-1 combines with J gene TRBJ1-2; D is unresolved. Trimming took off 0 bases at V and 5 bases at J, with 8 bases between the two ends. Per germline, CDR1 SGHRS and CDR2 YFSETQ. The CDR3 totals 13 residues. The CDR3 loop is CASSLVGGYGYTF. Partial CDR3 DNA: TGCGCCAGCAGCTTGGTCGGAGGGTATGGC.

This clone was counted only a few times. The read comes to an end 3 residues before the CDR3 does, leaving the germline J gene to fill in the end. The J gene is TRBJ2-2, the V gene TRBV7-8; D is uncertain. Germline V lookup: CDR1 SGHVS, CDR2 FQNEAQ. The CDR3 sequence is 17 residues long. CDR3 in amino acids: CASSHYRVLSYNSPLFF. CDR3 DNA, as far as it was read: TGTGCCAGCAGCCATTATAGGGTCCTCTCCTATAATTCACCG.

This clone came up many times. The CDR3 end is not reached by the read, which stops 3 residues before it; the germline J gene fills it in. The chain uses TRBV30 and TRBJ1-3, with D tentatively TRBD1 (5 bases). V lost 2 bases to trimming and J lost 2 bases, with 10 bases between them. The V gene's germline CDR1 is GTSNPN and CDR2 SVGIG (reference sequence). The CDR3 has 14 amino acids. Partial CDR3 DNA: TGTGCCTGGAGTTCTGGGGGGGCTGGAAACACC. Amino acid sequence: CAWSSGGAGNT. The CDR3 in its entirety is CAWSSGGAGNTIYF. Together with reference TRBV30 and TRBJ1-3, the CDR3 gives the full variable domain: SQTIHQWPATLVQPVGSPLSLECTVEGTSNPNLYWYRQAAGRGLQLLFYSVGIGQISSEVPQNLSASRPQDRQFILSSKKLLLSDSGFYLCAWSSGGAGNTIYFGEGSWLTVV.

The sample holds many counts of this clone. The read halts 3 residues ahead of the CDR3 end, with the missing end drawn from the germline J gene. V usage is TRBV7-8 and J usage is TRBJ2-2; no clear D. Germline CDR1 is SGHVS and CDR2 is FQNEAQ. V lost 4 bases to trimming and J lost 4 bases, with 16 bases between them. This CDR3 has 16 residues. The CDR3 sequence: CASSSERVLGTGELFF. The CDR3 DNA, read in part, is TGTGCCAGCAGCTCTGAGCGTGTCTTGGGCACCGGGGAG.

This clone appeared many times. Read coverage stops 3 residues before the CDR3 terminus; the germline J gene supplies the remainder. The V gene is TRBV7-8, the J gene TRBJ2-7; D unresolved. The CDR3 sequence is 14 residues long. Germline lookup yields CDR1 SGHVS and CDR2 FQNEAQ. Trimming removed 0 bases at V and 3 bases at J, with 9 bases between. The CDR3 bases that were read are TGTGCCAGCAGCTTAGCTGGTTCTATCTACGAG. Amino acid sequence: CASSLAGSIYE. The complete CDR3 reads CASSLAGSIYEQYF.

This clone was counted many times. The read falls 3 residues short of the CDR3 end, and the missing part is taken from the germline J gene. The gene calls are TRBV5-1 and TRBJ1-6; 7 nucleotides agree with TRBD1. There are 15 residues in the CDR3. The germline V gene encodes CDR1 SGHRS and CDR2 YFSETQ. With V trimmed by 6 bases and J by 7 bases, 10 bases remained unmatched. The CDR3 bases that were read are TGCGCCAGCAAACCGGAGGGCAGGGGGAATTCACCC. It is translated as CASKPEGRGNSP. The entire CDR3 protein is CASKPEGRGNSPLHF. The full variable domain, its missing parts supplied by reference TRBV5-1 and TRBJ1-6, is KAGVTQTPRYLIKTRGQQVTLSCSPISGHRSVSWYQQTPGQGLQFLFEYFSETQRNKGNFPGRFSGRQFSNSRSEMNVSTLELGDSALYLCASKPEGRGNSPLHFGNGTRLTVT.

This clone showed up just a few times. The read ends 3 residues before the CDR3 terminus; that terminus is restored from the germline J gene. The rearrangement uses TRBV7-3 and TRBJ2-1; TRBD1 might be the D (6 bases). The CDR3 has 16 residues. Trimming stripped 2 bases from V and 4 bases from J, with 15 bases between. CDR1 is SGHTA, CDR2 FQGTGA, per germline. Incomplete CDR3 DNA: TGTGCCAGCAGCTTATATCAACAGGGCGCTTACAATGAG. Amino acids: CASSLYQQGAYNE. The full-length CDR3 reads as CASSLYQQGAYNEQFF.

In its sample, this clone was seen many times. The read terminates 3 residues ahead of where the CDR3 ends, so the germline J gene completes it. The chain has TRBV4-1 and TRBJ2-1; 10 bases are shared with TRBD2. The V and J ends lost 5 bases and 5 bases, in that order; junction bases with no gene match: 6. CDR1 and CDR2 (germline): MGHRA, YSYEKL. This CDR3 is built from 15 residues. The CDR3 region is CASSGGTSANNEQFF. Partial CDR3 DNA: TGCGCCAGCAGCGGTGGGACTAGCGCTAACAATGAG.

At least ten counts were recorded for this clone. The observed sequence ends 3 residues before the CDR3 terminus, with the missing tail filled in from the germline J gene. The genes are TRBV30 and TRBJ1-1; D perhaps matches TRBD1 (5 bases). V lost 0 bases and J 4 bases, leaving 15 bases between the germline ends. This CDR3 is built from 15 residues. The germline V gene encodes CDR1 GTSNPN and CDR2 SVGIG (reference sequence). CDR3 in amino acids: CAWSVGAGFRTEAFF. The part of the CDR3 DNA that was read is TGTGCCTGGAGTGTTGGGGCAGGGTTTCGCACTGAA. The complete variable domain, with remaining parts taken from reference TRBV30 and TRBJ1-1, reads SQTIHQWPATLVQPVGSPLSLECTVEGTSNPNLYWYRQAAGRGLQLLFYSVGIGQISSEVPQNLSASRPQDRQFILSSKKLLLSDSGFYLCAWSVGAGFRTEAFFGQGTRLTVV.

This clone was observed at least ten times. The CDR3 end falls 3 residues outside the read, so it is completed with the germline J gene. This rearrangement joins TRBV7-9 to TRBJ2-3; no clear D gene. CDR3 size: 13 residues. Trimming cost V 5 bases and J 3 bases, with 9 bases left between them. Germline-derived CDR1 and CDR2 are SEHNR and FQNEAQ (reference sequence). CDR3 sequence: CASSPLLTDTQYF. The DNA read from the CDR3 is TGTGCCAGCAGCCCTTTACTTACAGATACG. Looking up the rest from reference TRBV7-9 and TRBJ2-3 gives the full variable domain: DTGVSQNPRHKITKRGQNVTFRCDPISEHNRLYWYRQTLGQGPEFLTYFQNEAQLEKSRLLSDRFSAERPKGSFSTLEIQRTEQGDSAMYLCASSPLLTDTQYFGPGTRLTVL.

This clone was seen at least ten times. Here the CDR3 reads CSARVAGERETQYF. CDR3 DNA (partial): TGCAGTGCTAGAGTAGCGGGAGAGCGGGAGACC. The V and J genes are TRBV20-1 and TRBJ2-5; 9 bases are shared with TRBD2. The CDR3 end is not reached by the read, which stops 3 residues before it; the germline J gene fills it in. The CDR3 has 14 amino acids. The J segment lost 5 bases and the V segment lost 1 base, leaving 5 bases of the junction unmatched. Per germline, CDR1 DFQATT and CDR2 SNEGSKA (reference sequence).

The table lists this clone with many counts. A junction boundary mismatches the germline segment, possibly from a read error. The sequenced fragment ends 3 residues before the CDR3 boundary, so the rest is inferred from the germline J gene. The J gene is TRBJ2-3, the V gene TRBV4-2, with 11 bases fitting TRBD2. The CDR3 is 18 amino acids. Germline V gives CDR1 LGHNA, CDR2 YNFKEQ. CDR3 sequence reads: CASSPRLAGSSLEDTQYF. The CDR3 DNA, read in part, is TGCGCCAGCAGCCCCCGACTAGCGGGATCGTCTCTGGAGGATACG.

This clone was detected a few times. Given a far larger clone just one base away, this is likely a sequencing read error. This sample includes further DNA sequences coding for the same CDR3. CDR3 residues: CASSYTSGAYEQYF. CDR3 bases read: TGTGCCAGCAGCTACACTAGCGGAGCCTACGAG. V usage is TRBV6-2 or TRBV6-3 and J usage is TRBJ2-7, with TRBD2 matching 8 bases. The read comes to an end 3 residues before the CDR3 does, leaving the germline J gene to fill in the end. Germline V lookup: CDR1 MNHEY, CDR2 SVGEGT. The trim removed 6 bases at V and 2 bases at J, leaving 6 bases unmatched. The CDR3 loop spans 14 amino acids.

The table lists this clone with many counts. From the germline J gene comes the end of the CDR3, since the read stops 3 residues before it. The chain carries TRBV5-1 and TRBJ2-5; 7 nucleotides match TRBD2. V gave up 3 bases and J gave up 4 bases; unmatched junction bases: 12. There are 16 residues in the CDR3. CDR1 is SGHRS, CDR2 YFSETQ, per germline. The sequenced CDR3 bases are TGCGCCAGCAGCTCCCCAGGAGGGAGGGGAGGAGAGACC. It is translated as CASSSPGGRGGET. The entire CDR3 is CASSSPGGRGGETQYF.

This clone was seen repeatedly, ten times or more. Incomplete CDR3 DNA: TGCAGCGTTGTCCGAGGGGCCGGCGGGGAG. Residues: CSVVRGAGGE. The complete CDR3 reads CSVVRGAGGELFF. The V call is TRBV29-1, the J call TRBJ2-2; D is possibly TRBD1 or TRBD2 (5 bases each). The CDR3 end lies 3 residues beyond the end of the read and is filled in from the germline J gene. In germline, CDR1 is SQVTM, CDR2 ANQGSEA. With 4 bases removed from V and 7 bases from J, the gap between germline ends came to 13 bases. This CDR3 spans 13 amino acids.

This clone was seen a handful of times. The read gets to within 3 residues of the CDR3 end, and the germline J gene fills in the rest. The rearrangement joins TRBV7-2 to TRBJ1-6; D is unclear. This CDR3 is built from 15 residues. Germline V gene data show CDR1 as SGHTA and CDR2 as FQGNSA. Trimming took 5 bases from V and 4 from J, leaving 12 bases between them. The CDR3: CASSLGLGYNSPLHF. The sequenced part of the CDR3 DNA is TGTGCCAGCAGCCTCGGTCTCGGGTATAATTCACCC.

Many counts were recorded for this clone. The read terminates 3 residues ahead of where the CDR3 ends, so the germline J gene completes it. The chain joins TRBV6-2 or TRBV6-3 to TRBJ2-1, with 7 bases aligning to TRBD2. J gave up 2 bases and V 4 bases, and 5 bases lay outside the gene matches. The CDR3 extends over 15 amino acids. Germline V gene data show CDR1 as MNHEY and CDR2 as SVGEGT. CDR3 bases read: TGTGCCAGCAGTTCTCAGCGGGAAGCCTACAATGAG. This translates into CASSSQREAYNE. From start to end, the CDR3 is CASSSQREAYNEQFF.

This clone was counted ten times or more. The read falls 3 residues short of the CDR3 end, and the missing part is taken from the germline J gene. The V call is TRBV2, the J call TRBJ2-7; 7 nucleotides align to TRBD1. Germline-derived CDR1 and CDR2 are SNHLY and FYNNEI. The CDR3 is 14 residues long. V shed 1 base and J 1 base; nucleotides not matched to a gene: 1. The sequenced part of the CDR3 DNA is TGTGCCAGCAGTGAAGAGACAGGGTCCTACGAG. Translation: CASSEETGSYE. The CDR3 as a whole reads CASSEETGSYEQYF.

This clone was observed at least ten times. The CDR3 end is not reached by the read, which stops 3 residues before it; the germline J gene fills it in. The chain carries TRBV29-1 and TRBJ2-7; 10 bases fit TRBD1. The V and J ends lost 6 bases and 6 bases, in that order; junction bases with no gene match: 8. Per germline, CDR1 SQVTM and CDR2 ANQGSEA. The CDR3 totals 13 residues. CDR3 loop: CSVDGQGGREQYF. The CDR3 bases that were read are TGCAGCGTCGACGGACAGGGGGGCCGCGAG.

Ten or more counts support this clone. The read ends 3 residues shy of where the CDR3 ends; the end is completed using the germline J gene. The V gene is TRBV7-2, the J gene TRBJ2-1; D uncertain. Germline V lookup: CDR1 SGHTA, CDR2 FQGNSA. V gave up 1 base and J gave up 8 bases, with 9 bases separating them. The CDR3 loop spans 13 amino acids. The chain's CDR3 is CASSLVPSDEQFF. The sequenced part of the CDR3 DNA is TGTGCCAGCAGCTTAGTACCCTCGGATGAG.

A remark on this clone: Read data end 3 residues before the CDR3 end; the end is taken from the germline J gene. The V and J genes are TRBV18 and TRBJ1-2; no reliable D call. The CDR3 contains 14 residues. CDR1 is KGHSH and CDR2 is LQKENI in the germline V gene. Between the trimmed V and J ends, which lost 6 bases and 4 bases, there was a span of 15 bases. Incomplete CDR3 DNA: TGTGCCAGCTCGCCGGAGGGCTTGGGCTATGGC. It is translated as CASSPEGLGYG. The CDR3, in full, reads CASSPEGLGYGYTF.

About this clone itself: The CDR3 goes on 3 residues after the read ends, and that part is filled in from the germline J gene. The J gene is TRBJ2-7, the V gene TRBV2, with D perhaps assigned TRBD1 or TRBD2 (5 bases each). Germline CDR1 reads SNHLY; CDR2 reads FYNNEI. This CDR3 comprises 14 residues. V was clipped by 7 bases and J by 6 bases, with 19 bases between them. The CDR3 DNA, read in part, is TGTGCCAGCACGCGAACCCCCCCAGGGAGCGAG. This sequence encodes CASTRTPPGSE. The entire CDR3 is CASTRTPPGSEQYF.

This clone was seen repeatedly, ten times or more. The read finishes 3 residues shy of the CDR3 end, and the germline J gene is used to complete it. The rearrangement joins TRBV7-2 to TRBJ2-3, with unresolved D. The CDR3 has 14 residues. V shed 1 base and J shed 3 bases, with 8 bases lying between them. Germline CDR1 reads SGHTA; CDR2 reads FQGNSA. CDR3 protein: CASSLGAITDTQYF. Partial CDR3 DNA: TGTGCCAGCAGCTTAGGGGCCATTACAGATACG.

This clone was observed at least ten times. The read stops 3 residues short of the end of the CDR3; the missing end is completed from the germline J gene. The chain links TRBV5-1 to TRBJ2-7; 9 nucleotides match TRBD2. Germline loops: CDR1 SGHRS, CDR2 YFSETQ. The CDR3 totals 14 residues. The ends lost 4 bases at V and 3 bases at J; junction bases unmatched: 5. The CDR3 DNA, read in part, is TGCGCCAGCAGCCGGGAGACTAGCGGCTACGAG. Translating it yields CASSRETSGYE. The entire CDR3 protein reads CASSRETSGYEQYF. The full variable domain, its missing parts supplied by reference TRBV5-1 and TRBJ2-7, is KAGVTQTPRYLIKTRGQQVTLSCSPISGHRSVSWYQQTPGQGLQFLFEYFSETQRNKGNFPGRFSGRQFSNSRSEMNVSTLELGDSALYLCASSRETSGYEQYFGPGTRLTVT.

This clone was seen at least ten times. The read terminates 3 residues before the CDR3 end, so the remaining end is supplied by the germline J gene. The rearrangement joins TRBV28 to TRBJ1-2; D remains unclear. The germline V gene has CDR1 MDHEN and CDR2 SYDVKM. The CDR3 runs 12 residues. Trimming pared 3 bases from V and 3 bases from J, leaving 5 bases between. CDR3 in amino acids: CASSLSYYGYTF. The sequenced CDR3 bases are TGTGCCAGCAGTTTGTCATACTATGGC.